These 18 T cell receptor beta chains came from one sample sequenced in a study of T cells in Graves' hyperthyroidism and ophthalmopathy. Amplification targeted TCR beta CDR3 regions from RNA transcripts. HTBI primers were used for first-round RT-PCR of the TCR CDR3. TCRdb re-derived calls from the multiplex PCR reads in MiXCR, one entry per CDR3 protein. The data show some 510,000 distinct CDR3 sequences, under 25% seen once. Sequencing input: blood. These TCRs come from a man aged 18 to 35 with Graves' hyperthyroidism.

This clonotype came up many times. The rearrangement joins TRBV6-5 to TRBJ1-5; no reliable D call. This CDR3 is built from 14 residues. CDR1 is MNHEY and CDR2 is SVGAGI in the germline V gene. Trimming stripped 6 bases from V and 0 bases from J, with 9 bases between. CDR3 protein: CASRMGNSNQPQHF. The CDR3 DNA sequence: TGTGCCAGCAGAATGGGGAATAGCAATCAGCCCCAGCATTTT.

This clonotype was seen many times. The rearrangement uses TRBV6-4 and TRBJ1-2, with D possibly being TRBD1 (6 bases). This CDR3 comprises 17 residues. Trimming pared 2 bases from V and 0 bases from J, leaving 16 bases between. The germline gives CDR1 MRHNA, CDR2 SNTAGT. DNA for the CDR3: TGTGCCAGCAGTGACGGGGGGGCCGAACTACCTAACTATGGCTACACCTTC. Its protein product is CASSDGGAELPNYGYTF.

This clonotype was detected many times. This chain connects TRBV28 to TRBJ1-1; D gene unclear. The CDR3 has 14 residues. Germline assignment: CDR1 MDHEN and CDR2 SYDVKM. V lost 5 bases to trimming and J lost 0 bases, with 10 bases between them. CDR3 coding DNA: TGTGCCAGCAGTCCCGGGGATGTGAACACTGAAGCTTTCTTT. Translating it yields CASSPGDVNTEAFF.

This clonotype was picked up many times. The chain employs TRBV19 and TRBJ1-3; D remains ambiguous. The CDR3 runs 14 residues. The germline CDR1 and CDR2 sequences are LNHDA and SQIVND (reference sequence). Trimming pared 3 bases from V and 4 bases from J, leaving 10 bases between. CDR3 sequence reads: CASSIEPGGNTIYF. DNA for the CDR3: TGTGCCAGTAGTATCGAGCCGGGAGGAAACACCATATATTTT.

This clonotype was detected only a few times. The J gene is TRBJ1-2, the V gene TRBV3-1; D ambiguous. There are 16 residues in the CDR3. Trimming shortened V by 3 bases and J by 4 bases, and 18 bases separated the two germline ends. CDR1 is LGHDT, CDR2 YNNKEL, per germline (reference sequence). This CDR3 is CASSQLTRPSGYGYTF. In DNA form, the CDR3 reads TGTGCCAGCAGCCAGCTGACACGGCCGTCAGGCTATGGCTACACCTTC. Drawing the rest from reference TRBV3-1 and TRBJ1-2, the complete variable domain is DTAVSQTPKYLVTQMGNDKSIKCEQNLGHDTMYWYKQDSKKFLKIMFSYNNKELIINETVPNRFSPKSPDKAHLNLHINSLELGDSAVYFCASSQLTRPSGYGYTFGSGTRLTVV.

This clonotype has at least ten counts. The chain couples TRBV6-5 to TRBJ1-3; the D gene is possibly TRBD1 (6 bases). The CDR3 consists of 15 residues. Germline-derived CDR1 and CDR2 are MNHEY and SVGAGI. The V and J ends lost 2 bases and 4 bases respectively, with 12 bases between them. CDR3 residues: CASSYNRAPGNTIYF. The CDR3 DNA is TGTGCCAGCAGTTACAACAGGGCTCCGGGAAACACCATATATTTT.

The count of this clonotype is one. The junction departs from germline at one end; a sequencing error may be responsible. CDR3 DNA: TGTGCCAGCAGCTTAGGCGTGGTAGCTCCGCACTTC. Amino acid sequence: CASSLGVVAPHF. The V and J genes are TRBV13 and TRBJ2-7; the D is unclear. The CDR3 sequence is 12 residues long. Germline-derived CDR1 and CDR2 are PRHDT and FYEKMQ (reference sequence).

In this sample, this clonotype turned up many times. V and J are TRBV27 and TRBJ1-1, with 8 bases that match TRBD1. The CDR3 consists of 15 residues. After removal of 8 bases from V and 4 bases from J, the junction contained 12 bases not matched to a gene. CDR1 MNHEY and CDR2 SMNVEV come from the germline V gene (reference sequence). CDR3 residues: CASGPQGEGGTEAFF. The CDR3 region has the DNA TGTGCCAGCGGACCACAGGGGGAAGGAGGCACTGAAGCTTTCTTT.

The chain employs TRBV6-1 and TRBJ2-3, with D tentatively TRBD1 (6 bases). There are 15 residues in the CDR3. Trimming left V 6 bases short and J 0 bases short, with 13 bases between. CDR1 and CDR2 (germline): MNHNS, SASEGT. CDR3 nucleotide sequence: TGTGCCAGCAGCCCCGACAGGACTAGCACAGATACGCAGTATTTT. Residues: CASSPDRTSTDTQYF.

This clonotype was detected only once. The chain links TRBV18 to TRBJ1-3; 7 nucleotides agree with TRBD1. This CDR3 comprises 17 residues. After removal of 1 base from V and 0 bases from J, the junction contained 6 bases not matched to a gene. Germline CDR1 is KGHSH and CDR2 is LQKENI. The CDR3 spells CASSPRPGQTSGNTIYF. The CDR3 DNA sequence: TGTGCCAGCTCACCACGACCGGGACAGACCTCTGGAAACACCATATATTTT.

This clonotype was counted at least ten times. CDR3 nucleotide sequence: TGTGCCAGCCATACGGCGGGAAACACCATATATTTT. Translated, it gives CASHTAGNTIYF. The chain employs TRBV28 and TRBJ1-3; D ambiguous. The germline gives CDR1 MDHEN, CDR2 SYDVKM. V was trimmed by 8 bases and J by 4 bases, leaving 9 bases between them. The CDR3 has 12 amino acids.

This clonotype was recorded many times. This rearrangement joins TRBV6-1 to TRBJ1-2, with unresolved D. Germline V CDR1 and CDR2: MNHNS, SASEGT. V lost 4 bases to trimming and J lost 0 bases, with 9 bases between them. This CDR3 spans 14 amino acids. CDR3 in amino acids: CASSVDRTNYGYTF. CDR3 bases: TGTGCCAGCAGTGTAGACCGAACTAACTATGGCTACACCTTC.

This clonotype was picked up many times. A junction end diverges from the germline sequence, so it may reflect a read error. The genes are TRBV12-5 and TRBJ2-2, with TRBD1 identical over 7 bases. From germline, CDR1 is LGHNT and CDR2 FRNRAP. The CDR3 spans 17 residues. This CDR3 reads CASGSVPVDRVTRELFF. The CDR3 DNA reads as TGTGCTAGTGGTTCGGTACCCGTTGACAGGGTCACCAGGGAGCTGTTTTTT.

In this sample, this clonotype turned up a few times. The chain is built from TRBV11-1 and TRBJ1-1; 7 bases are shared with TRBD1. Germline loops: CDR1 SGHAT, CDR2 FQDESV (reference sequence). CDR3 length: 16 residues. With V trimmed by 5 bases and J by 1 base, 10 bases remained unmatched. The DNA of the CDR3 is TGTGCCAGCAGCGGATCGACAGGGAAGGAGAACACTGAAGCTTTCTTT. Amino acid sequence: CASSGSTGKENTEAFF.

This clonotype was seen only a few times. The rearrangement joins TRBV4-1 to TRBJ1-1; no firm D call. In germline, CDR1 is MGHRA, CDR2 YSYEKL. Deletions cut 4 bases from V and 0 bases from J, with 15 bases between. This CDR3 spans 16 amino acids. CDR3 nucleotides: TGCGCCAGCAGCCGCCCGGCGGGAGGATTGAACACTGAAGCTTTCTTT. This encodes CASSRPAGGLNTEAFF.

In this sample, this clonotype turned up many times. V is TRBV6-1 and J is TRBJ2-5; TRBD2 matches at 10 bases. The CDR3 spans 14 residues. V dropped 4 bases and J dropped 1; count of bases not matched to a gene: 0. The V gene's germline CDR1 is MNHNS and CDR2 SASEGT. The CDR3 DNA follows: TGTGCCAGCAGTGTAGCGGGGGGCCAAGAGACCCAGTACTTC. This codes for CASSVAGGQETQYF.

At least ten counts were recorded for this clonotype. J is TRBJ1-1 and V is TRBV4-2, with 8 bases matching TRBD1. Germline values: CDR1 LGHNA, CDR2 YNFKEQ. The CDR3 extends over 17 amino acids. Trimming cost V 4 bases and J 3 bases; bases outside gene matches: 13. The CDR3 DNA reads as TGTGCCAGCAGCCCCCGAGGGACAGGTGATACTTACACTGAAGCTTTCTTT. Amino acids: CASSPRGTGDTYTEAFF.

Details on this clonotype: This may come from a read error, since a much larger clone is one base off. The gene calls are TRBV30 and TRBJ2-2; D is unclear. This CDR3 contains 14 residues. Trimming took 3 bases from V and 3 from J, leaving 11 bases between them. Per germline, CDR1 GTSNPN and CDR2 SVGIG (reference sequence). CDR3 DNA: TGTGCCTGGAGAGTGGTCAGTTACACCGGGGAGCTGTTTTTT. As protein: CAWRVVSYTGELFF. The entire variable domain, with the rest obtained from reference TRBV30 and TRBJ2-2, is as follows: SQTIHQWPATLVQPVGSPLSLECTVEGTSNPNLYWYRQAAGRGLQLLFYSVGIGQISSEVPQNLSASRPQDRQFILSSKKLLLSDSGFYLCAWRVVSYTGELFFGEGSRLTVL.